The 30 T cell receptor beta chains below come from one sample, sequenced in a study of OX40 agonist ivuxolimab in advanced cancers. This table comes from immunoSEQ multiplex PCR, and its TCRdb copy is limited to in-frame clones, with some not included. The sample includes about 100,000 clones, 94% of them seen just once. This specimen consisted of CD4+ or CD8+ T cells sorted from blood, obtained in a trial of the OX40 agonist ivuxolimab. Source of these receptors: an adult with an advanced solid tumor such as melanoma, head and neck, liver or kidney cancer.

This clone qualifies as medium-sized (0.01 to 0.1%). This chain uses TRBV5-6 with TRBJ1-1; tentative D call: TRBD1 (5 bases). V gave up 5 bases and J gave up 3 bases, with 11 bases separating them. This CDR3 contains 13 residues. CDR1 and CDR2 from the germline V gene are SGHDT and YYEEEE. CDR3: CASSSDSHTEAFF. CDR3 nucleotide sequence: TGTGCCAGCAGTTCCGACAGTCACACTGAAGCTTTCTTT.

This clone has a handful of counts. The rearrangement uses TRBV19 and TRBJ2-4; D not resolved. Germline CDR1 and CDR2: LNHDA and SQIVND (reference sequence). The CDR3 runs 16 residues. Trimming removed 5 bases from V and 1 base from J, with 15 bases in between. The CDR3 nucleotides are TGTGCCAGTAGTGTGTACTGGGTTACGGCCAAAAACATTCAGTACTTC. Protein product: CASSVYWVTAKNIQYF.

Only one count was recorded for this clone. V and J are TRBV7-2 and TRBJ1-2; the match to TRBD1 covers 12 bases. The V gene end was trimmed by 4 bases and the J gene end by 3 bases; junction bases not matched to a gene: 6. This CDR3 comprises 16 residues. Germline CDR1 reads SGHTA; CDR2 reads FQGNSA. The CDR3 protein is CASSSRDRGPHYGYTF. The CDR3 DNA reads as TGTGCCAGCAGCTCCCGGGACAGGGGGCCCCACTATGGCTACACCTTC. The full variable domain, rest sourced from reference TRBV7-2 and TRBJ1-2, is GAGVSQSPSNKVTEKGKDVELRCDPISGHTALYWYRQSLGQGLEFLIYFQGNSAPDKSGLPSDRFSAERTGGSVSTLTIQRTQQEDSAVYLCASSSRDRGPHYGYTFGSGTRLTVV.

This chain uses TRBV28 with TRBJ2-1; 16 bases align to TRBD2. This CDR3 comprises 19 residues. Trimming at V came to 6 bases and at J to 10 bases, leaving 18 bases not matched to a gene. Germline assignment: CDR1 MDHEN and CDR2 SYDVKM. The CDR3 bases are TGTGCCAGCAGGAACACCGGGACTAGCGGGGGGGCTTTCTACAGGGAGCAGTTCTTC. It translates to CASRNTGTSGGAFYREQFF. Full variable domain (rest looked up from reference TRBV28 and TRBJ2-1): DVKVTQSSRYLVKRTGEKVFLECVQDMDHENMFWYRQDPGLGLRLIYFSYDVKMKEKGDIPEGYSVSREKKERFSLILESASTNQTSMYLCASRNTGTSGGAFYREQFFGPGTRLTVL.

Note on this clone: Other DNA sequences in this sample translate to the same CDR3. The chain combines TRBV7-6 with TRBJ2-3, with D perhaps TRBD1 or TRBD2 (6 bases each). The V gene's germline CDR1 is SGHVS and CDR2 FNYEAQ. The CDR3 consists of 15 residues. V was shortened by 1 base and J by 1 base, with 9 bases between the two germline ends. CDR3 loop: CASSLGGAGTDTQYF. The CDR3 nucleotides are TGTGCCAGCAGCTTAGGGGGGGCGGGCACAGATACGCAGTATTTT.

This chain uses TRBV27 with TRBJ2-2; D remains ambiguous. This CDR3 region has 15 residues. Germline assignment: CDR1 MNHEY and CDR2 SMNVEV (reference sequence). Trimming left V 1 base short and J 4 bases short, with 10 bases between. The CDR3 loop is CASSLLGWGTGELFF. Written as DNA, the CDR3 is TGTGCCAGCAGTTTATTGGGCTGGGGCACCGGGGAGCTGTTTTTT.

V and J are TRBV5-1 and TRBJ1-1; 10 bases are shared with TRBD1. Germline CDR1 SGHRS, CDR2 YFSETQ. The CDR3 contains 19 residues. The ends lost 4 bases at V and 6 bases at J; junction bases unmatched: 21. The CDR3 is CASSPQRRRQGAGEPEAFF. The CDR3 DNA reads TGCGCCAGCAGCCCCCAAAGGAGGAGACAGGGGGCTGGGGAACCTGAAGCTTTCTTT.

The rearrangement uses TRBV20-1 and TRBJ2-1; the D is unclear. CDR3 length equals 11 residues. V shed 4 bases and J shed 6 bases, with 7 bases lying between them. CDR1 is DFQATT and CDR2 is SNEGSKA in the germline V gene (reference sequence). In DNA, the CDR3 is TGCAGTGCTATCCGAGGCAATGAGCAGTTCTTC. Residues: CSAIRGNEQFF.

In DNA form, the CDR3 reads TGTGCCAGCATAAGGGAGAGCTCCTACGAGCAGTACTTC. Protein sequence: CASIRESSYEQYF. This chain links TRBV2 with TRBJ2-7, with D possibly TRBD2 on 5 matching bases. This CDR3 has 13 amino acids. Between the trimmed V and J ends, which lost 7 bases and 0 bases, there was a span of 10 bases. Germline CDR1 and CDR2: SNHLY and FYNNEI.

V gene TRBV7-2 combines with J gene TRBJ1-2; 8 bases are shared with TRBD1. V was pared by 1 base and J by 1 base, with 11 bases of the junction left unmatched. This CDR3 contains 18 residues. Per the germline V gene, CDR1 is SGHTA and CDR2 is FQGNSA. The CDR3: CASSLVGRSTGVNYGYTF. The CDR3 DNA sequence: TGTGCCAGCAGCTTAGTGGGCCGCTCGACAGGGGTTAACTATGGCTACACCTTC.

CDR3 residues: CASSLVGPSTDTQYF. CDR3 in DNA: TGTGCCAGCAGCTTGGTGGGACCTAGCACAGATACGCAGTATTTT. V usage is TRBV5-4 and J usage is TRBJ2-3; D is perhaps TRBD1 or TRBD2 (5 bases each). The CDR3 runs to 15 residues. Trimming removed 0 bases from V and 0 bases from J, with 8 bases in between. Germline V gene data show CDR1 as SGHNT and CDR2 as YYREEE (reference sequence).

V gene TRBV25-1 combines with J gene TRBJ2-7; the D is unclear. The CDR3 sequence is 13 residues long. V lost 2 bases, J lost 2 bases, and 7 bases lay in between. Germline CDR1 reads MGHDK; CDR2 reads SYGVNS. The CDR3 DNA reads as TGTGCCAGCAGTGAACAGATGGCCTACGAGCAGTACTTC. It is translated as CASSEQMAYEQYF.

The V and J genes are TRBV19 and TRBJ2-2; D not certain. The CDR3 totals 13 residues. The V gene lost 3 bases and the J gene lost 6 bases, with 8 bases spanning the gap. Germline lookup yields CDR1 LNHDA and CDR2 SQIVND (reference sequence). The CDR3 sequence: CASSIQSPGELFF. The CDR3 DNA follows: TGTGCCAGTAGTATTCAGTCCCCCGGGGAGCTGTTTTTT.

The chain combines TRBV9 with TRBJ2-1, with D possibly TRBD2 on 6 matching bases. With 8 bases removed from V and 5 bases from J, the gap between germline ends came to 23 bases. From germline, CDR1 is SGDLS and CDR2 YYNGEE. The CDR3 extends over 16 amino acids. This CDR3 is CARKRTTAHVHNEQFF. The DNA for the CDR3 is TGTGCCAGAAAACGGACTACCGCTCATGTCCACAATGAGCAGTTCTTC.

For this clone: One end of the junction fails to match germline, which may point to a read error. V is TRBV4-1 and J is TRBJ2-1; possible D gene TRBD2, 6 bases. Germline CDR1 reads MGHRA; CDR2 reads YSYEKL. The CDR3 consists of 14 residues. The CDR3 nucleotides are TGCGCCAGCAGCCCCCGGGACTCCCACAATGAGCAGTTCTTC. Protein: CASSPRDSHNEQFF.

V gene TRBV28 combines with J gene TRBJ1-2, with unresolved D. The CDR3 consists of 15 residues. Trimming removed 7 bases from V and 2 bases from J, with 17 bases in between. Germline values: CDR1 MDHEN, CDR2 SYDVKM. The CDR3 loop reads CASIMGFSANYGYTF. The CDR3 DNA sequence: TGTGCCAGCATTATGGGCTTTTCGGCCAACTATGGCTACACCTTC.

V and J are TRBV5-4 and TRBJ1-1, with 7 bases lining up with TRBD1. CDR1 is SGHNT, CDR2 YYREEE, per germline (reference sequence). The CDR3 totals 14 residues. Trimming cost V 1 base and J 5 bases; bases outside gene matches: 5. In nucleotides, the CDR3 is TGTGCCAGCAGCTTGCGGGCAGGGGGGACTGAAGCTTTCTTT. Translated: CASSLRAGGTEAFF.

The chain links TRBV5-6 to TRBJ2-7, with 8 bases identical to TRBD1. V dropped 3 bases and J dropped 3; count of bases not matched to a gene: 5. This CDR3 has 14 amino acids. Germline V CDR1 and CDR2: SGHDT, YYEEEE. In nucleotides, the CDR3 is TGTGCCAGCAGCTCCGGGACAGGCCACTACGAGCAGTACTTC. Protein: CASSSGTGHYEQYF.

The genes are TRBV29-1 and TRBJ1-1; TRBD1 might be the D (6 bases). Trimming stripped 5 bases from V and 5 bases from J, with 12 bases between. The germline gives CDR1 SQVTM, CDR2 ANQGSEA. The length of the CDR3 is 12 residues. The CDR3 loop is CSVLEGGTEAFF. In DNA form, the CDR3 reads TGCAGCGTTTTGGAGGGGGGAACTGAAGCTTTCTTT.

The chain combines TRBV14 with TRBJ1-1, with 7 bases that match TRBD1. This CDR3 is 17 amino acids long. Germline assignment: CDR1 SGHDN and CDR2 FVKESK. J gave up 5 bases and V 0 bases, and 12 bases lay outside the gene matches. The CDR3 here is CASSQDRWRGLGTEAFF. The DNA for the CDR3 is TGTGCCAGCAGCCAAGATCGATGGAGGGGGCTGGGGACTGAAGCTTTCTTT.

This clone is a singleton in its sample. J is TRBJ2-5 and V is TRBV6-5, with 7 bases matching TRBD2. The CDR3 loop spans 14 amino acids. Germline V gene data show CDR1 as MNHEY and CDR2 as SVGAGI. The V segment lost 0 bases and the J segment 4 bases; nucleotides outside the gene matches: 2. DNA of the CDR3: TGTGCCAGCAGTTACTCGGCTAGCGGAGAGACCCAGTACTTC. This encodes CASSYSASGETQYF.

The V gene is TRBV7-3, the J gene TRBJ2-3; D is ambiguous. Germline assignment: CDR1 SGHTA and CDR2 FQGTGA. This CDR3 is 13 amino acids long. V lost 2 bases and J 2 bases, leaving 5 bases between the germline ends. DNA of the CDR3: TGTGCCAGCAGCTTATTATCCACAGATACGCAGTATTTT. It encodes CASSLLSTDTQYF.

CDR3 amino acids: CASSQESGNTIYF. The CDR3 DNA reads as TGCGCCAGCAGCCAAGAATCGGGAAACACCATATATTTT. V gene TRBV4-3 combines with J gene TRBJ1-3; no firm D call. V lost 0 bases and J lost 4, with 4 bases in between. The CDR3 runs 13 residues. Germline V gene sequence: CDR1 LGHNA, CDR2 YSLEER.

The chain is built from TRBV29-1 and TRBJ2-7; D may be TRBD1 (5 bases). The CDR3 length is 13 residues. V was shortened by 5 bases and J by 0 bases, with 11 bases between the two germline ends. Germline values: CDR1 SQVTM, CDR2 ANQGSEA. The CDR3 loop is CSVIPGPSYEQYF. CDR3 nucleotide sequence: TGCAGCGTTATCCCAGGGCCCTCCTACGAGCAGTACTTC.

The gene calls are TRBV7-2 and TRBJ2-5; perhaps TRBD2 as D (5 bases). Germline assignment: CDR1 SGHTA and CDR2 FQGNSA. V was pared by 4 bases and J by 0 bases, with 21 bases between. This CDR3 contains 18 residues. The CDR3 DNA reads TGTGCCAGCAGCTCCACCCGAGAGGGCAGGAGATACCAAGAGACCCAGTACTTC. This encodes CASSSTREGRRYQETQYF.

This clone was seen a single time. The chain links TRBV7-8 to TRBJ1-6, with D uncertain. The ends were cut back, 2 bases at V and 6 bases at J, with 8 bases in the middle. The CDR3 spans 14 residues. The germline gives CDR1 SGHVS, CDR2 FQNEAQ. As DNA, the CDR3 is TGTGCCAGCAGCTTAAGTCAGGTTAATTCACCCCTCCACTTT. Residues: CASSLSQVNSPLHF.

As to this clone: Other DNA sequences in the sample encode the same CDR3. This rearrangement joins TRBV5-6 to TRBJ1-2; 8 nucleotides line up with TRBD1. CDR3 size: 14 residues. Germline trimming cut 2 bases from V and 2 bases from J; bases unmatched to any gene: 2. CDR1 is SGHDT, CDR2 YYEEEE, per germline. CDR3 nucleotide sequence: TGTGCCAGCAGCTTTGGACAGGGAAACTATGGCTACACCTTC. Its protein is CASSFGQGNYGYTF.

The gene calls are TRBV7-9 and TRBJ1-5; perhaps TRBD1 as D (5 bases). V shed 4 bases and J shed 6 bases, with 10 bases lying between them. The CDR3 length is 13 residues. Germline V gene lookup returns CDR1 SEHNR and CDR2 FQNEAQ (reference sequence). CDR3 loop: CASSSGDVQPQHF. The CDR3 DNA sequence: TGTGCCAGCAGCTCTGGGGACGTTCAGCCCCAGCATTTT.

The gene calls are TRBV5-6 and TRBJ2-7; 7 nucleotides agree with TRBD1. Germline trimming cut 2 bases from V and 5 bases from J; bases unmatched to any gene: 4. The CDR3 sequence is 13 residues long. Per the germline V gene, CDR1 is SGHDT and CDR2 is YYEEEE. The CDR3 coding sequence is TGTGCCAGCAGCTTCACAGGGGCGGACGAGCAGTACTTC. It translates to CASSFTGADEQYF.

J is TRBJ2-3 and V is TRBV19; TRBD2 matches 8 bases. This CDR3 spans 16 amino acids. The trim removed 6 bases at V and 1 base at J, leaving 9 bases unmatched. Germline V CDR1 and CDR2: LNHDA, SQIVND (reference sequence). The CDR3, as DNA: TGTGCCAGTAGGCCAGGCGGGGGGCCCGGCACAGATACGCAGTATTTT. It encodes CASRPGGGPGTDTQYF.